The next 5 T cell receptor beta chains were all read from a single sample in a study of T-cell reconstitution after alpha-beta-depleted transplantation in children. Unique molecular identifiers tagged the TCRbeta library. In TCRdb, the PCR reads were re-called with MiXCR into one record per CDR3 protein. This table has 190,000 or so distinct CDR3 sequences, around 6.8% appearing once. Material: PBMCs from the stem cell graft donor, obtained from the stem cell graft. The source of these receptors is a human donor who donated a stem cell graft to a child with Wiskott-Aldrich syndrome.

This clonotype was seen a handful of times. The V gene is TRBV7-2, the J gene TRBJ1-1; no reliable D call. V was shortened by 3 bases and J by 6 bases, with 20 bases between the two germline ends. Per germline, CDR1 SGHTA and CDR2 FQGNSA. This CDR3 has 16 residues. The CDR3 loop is CASSLWAPGSLAEAFF. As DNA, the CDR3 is TGTGCCAGCAGCTTGTGGGCCCCAGGAAGCCTCGCTGAAGCTTTCTTT.

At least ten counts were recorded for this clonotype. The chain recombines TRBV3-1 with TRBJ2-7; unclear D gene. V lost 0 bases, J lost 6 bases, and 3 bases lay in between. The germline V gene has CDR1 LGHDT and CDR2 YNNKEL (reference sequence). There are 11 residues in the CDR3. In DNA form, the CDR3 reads TGTGCCAGCAGCCAAGATGGCGAGCAGTACTTC. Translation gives CASSQDGEQYF.

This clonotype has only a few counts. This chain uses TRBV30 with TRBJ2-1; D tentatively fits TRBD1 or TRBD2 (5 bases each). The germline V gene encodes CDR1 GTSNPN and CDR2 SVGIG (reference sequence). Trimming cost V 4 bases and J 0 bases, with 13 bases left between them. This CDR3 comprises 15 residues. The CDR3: CAWIGGPSSYNEQFF. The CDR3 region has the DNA TGTGCCTGGATTGGGGGACCCAGCTCCTACAATGAGCAGTTCTTC.

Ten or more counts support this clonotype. The CDR3 sequence: CASSLPDGSYEQYF. The CDR3 DNA is TGTGCCAGCAGCCTTCCGGACGGCTCCTACGAGCAGTACTTC. The rearrangement uses TRBV7-9 and TRBJ2-7, with no clear D. The CDR3 loop spans 14 amino acids. Trimming left V 5 bases short and J 0 bases short, with 11 bases between. Germline assignment: CDR1 SEHNR and CDR2 FQNEAQ (reference sequence).

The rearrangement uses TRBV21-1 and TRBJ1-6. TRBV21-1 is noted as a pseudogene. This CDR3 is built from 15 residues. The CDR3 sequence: CASSKWVIFNSPLHF. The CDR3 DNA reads TGTGCCAGCAGCAAATGGGTCATTTTTAATTCACCCCTCCACTTT.